Listed below are T cell receptor beta chains from one sample, sequenced in a study of CD8+ T cells in alopecia areata. Here immunoSEQ multiplex PCR was the method, and the copy in TCRdb shows in-frame clones only, minus some. The sample consists of roughly 210,000 clones, less than 45% of them appearing once. The sample here was CD4+ T cells sorted from blood, taken at roughly week 36, from a patient treated with tofacitinib. These receptors originate from a human donor with alopecia areata. Each CDR3 is given with its conserved first and last residue. A D gene is named only where the DNA matches it firmly. Size is omitted from some rows. Given values are once, few, many or a class for expanded clones.

V: TRBV7-9
length: 16
size: once
D: TRBD1
J: TRBJ2-7
CDR3: CASSSTDRGVSYEQYF
DNA: TGTGCCAGCAGCTCGACCGACAGGGGCGTCTCCTACGAGCAGTACTTC

V: TRBV15
length: 16
size: .
D: .
J: TRBJ2-3
CDR3: CATSREVLQSSYTQYF
DNA: TGTGCCACCAGCAGAGAGGTCCTCCAGTCATCTTATACGCAGTATTTT

V: TRBV6-1
length: 12
size: .
D: .
J: TRBJ2-7
CDR3: CASTRDRYEQYF
DNA: TGTGCCAGCACCAGAGACAGATACGAGCAGTACTTC

V: TRBV14
length: 11
size: .
D: .
J: TRBJ2-7
CDR3: CASSQRDEQYF
DNA: TGTGCCAGCAGCCAGCGAGATGAGCAGTACTTC

V: TRBV6-5
length: 12
size: few
D: .
J: TRBJ1-5
CDR3: CASRPQGQPQHF
DNA: TGTGCCAGCAGGCCTCAGGGTCAGCCCCAGCATTTT

V: TRBV7-2
length: 12
size: .
D: .
J: TRBJ2-7
CDR3: CASSLIGYEQYF
DNA: TGTGCCAGCAGCTTAATTGGCTACGAGCAGTACTTC

V: TRBV14
length: 14
size: few
D: .
J: TRBJ2-7
CDR3: CASSHFNGVYEQYF
DNA: TGTGCCAGCAGCCATTTTAACGGAGTTTACGAGCAGTACTTC

V: TRBV6-5
length: 14
size: .
D: .
J: TRBJ1-2
CDR3: CASSYRSGRKGYTF
DNA: TGTGCCAGCAGTTACCGTTCCGGCCGCAAGGGCTACACCTTC

V: TRBV30
length: 15
size: .
D: TRBD2
J: TRBJ2-2
CDR3: CAWSVGRAGAGELFF
DNA: TGTGCCTGGAGTGTAGGCCGAGCGGGAGCTGGGGAGCTGTTTTTT

V: TRBV30
length: 18
size: .
D: .
J: TRBJ1-2
CDR3: CAWTHPPPGTTLNYGYTF
DNA: TGTGCCTGGACCCATCCTCCCCCCGGGACAACCCTTAACTATGGCTACACCTTC

V: TRBV30
length: 13
size: .
D: .
J: TRBJ2-5
CDR3: CAWSYGLQETQYF
DNA: TGTGCCTGGAGTTACGGCCTCCAAGAGACCCAGTACTTC

V: TRBV10-3
length: 13
size: .
D: .
J: TRBJ2-2
CDR3: CAIKGPNTGELFF
DNA: TGTGCCATCAAGGGCCCGAACACCGGGGAGCTGTTTTTT

V: TRBV30
length: 14
size: .
D: TRBD2
J: TRBJ2-3
CDR3: CAWSRPSGSFTQYF
DNA: TGTGCCTGGAGTAGGCCTAGCGGGAGTTTTACGCAGTATTTT

V: TRBV14
length: 15
size: .
D: TRBD1
J: TRBJ2-3
CDR3: CASSPLGQGTDTQYF
DNA: TGTGCCAGCAGCCCACTCGGACAGGGAACAGATACGCAGTATTTT

V: TRBV19
length: 14
size: few
D: .
J: TRBJ2-3
CDR3: CASSIVTFTDTQYF
DNA: TGTGCCAGTAGTATAGTAACCTTCACAGATACGCAGTATTTT

V: TRBV5-1
length: 13
size: .
D: .
J: TRBJ2-5
CDR3: CASRPGSQETQYF
DNA: TGCGCCAGCAGGCCTGGGTCCCAAGAGACCCAGTACTTC

V: TRBV27
length: 15
size: few
D: .
J: TRBJ2-3
CDR3: CASSPSSVSTDTQYF
DNA: TGTGCCAGCAGCCCTTCGAGCGTAAGCACAGATACGCAGTATTTT

V: TRBV11-1
length: 15
size: many
D: .
J: TRBJ2-6
CDR3: CASSLEAAGANVLTF
DNA: TGTGCCAGCAGCTTAGAAGCAGCCGGGGCCAACGTCCTGACTTTC

V: TRBV14
length: 15
size: once
D: .
J: TRBJ2-7
CDR3: CASSRQPPGVGEQYF
DNA: TGTGCCAGCAGCCGCCAGCCTCCAGGGGTGGGGGAGCAGTACTTC

V: TRBV28
length: 13
size: many
D: .
J: TRBJ1-5
CDR3: CASSLKGRGPQHF
DNA: TGTGCCAGCAGTTTAAAGGGCCGTGGGCCCCAGCATTTT

V: TRBV2
length: 15
size: .
D: TRBD2
J: TRBJ2-3
CDR3: CASVLAGASTDTQYF
DNA: TGTGCCAGCGTACTAGCGGGAGCTAGCACAGATACGCAGTATTTT

V: TRBV29-1
length: 13
size: few
D: TRBD1
J: TRBJ1-1
CDR3: CSGGQGGFTEAFF
DNA: TGCAGCGGAGGACAGGGGGGGTTCACTGAAGCTTTCTTT

V: TRBV30
length: 13
size: .
D: .
J: TRBJ2-5
CDR3: CAWSVRDRETQYF
DNA: TGTGCCTGGAGTGTCCGGGACCGCGAGACCCAGTACTTC

V: TRBV5-1
length: 18
size: .
D: TRBD1
J: TRBJ2-4
CDR3: CASRLTPGQGVAKNIQYF
DNA: TGCGCCAGCAGACTCACTCCGGGACAGGGAGTAGCCAAAAACATTCAGTACTTC

V: TRBV4-2
length: 15
size: few
D: .
J: TRBJ2-3
CDR3: CASRGGTLGTDTQYF
DNA: TGTGCCAGCCGTGGGGGGACGCTAGGCACAGATACGCAGTATTTT

V: TRBV19
length: 15
size: .
D: .
J: TRBJ2-5
CDR3: CASSIAWTLGETQYF
DNA: TGTGCCAGTAGTATAGCTTGGACCTTAGGGGAGACCCAGTACTTC

V: TRBV7-3
length: 15
size: .
D: TRBD2
J: TRBJ2-5
CDR3: CASSLSGRAAETQYF
DNA: TGTGCCAGCAGCCTGAGCGGGAGGGCCGCAGAGACCCAGTACTTC

V: TRBV6-6
length: 14
size: few
D: .
J: TRBJ2-5
CDR3: CASSYSRNQETQYF
DNA: TGTGCCAGCAGTTACTCAAGGAACCAAGAGACCCAGTACTTC

V: TRBV30
length: 14
size: .
D: .
J: TRBJ2-5
CDR3: CAWSSSGQVETQYF
DNA: TGTGCCTGGAGTTCATCGGGCCAGGTGGAGACCCAGTACTTC

V: TRBV25-1
length: 15
size: .
D: TRBD1
J: TRBJ2-7
CDR3: CASSGLGTGAYEQYF
DNA: TGTGCCAGCAGTGGGCTGGGGACAGGAGCCTACGAGCAGTACTTC

V: TRBV29-1
length: 13
size: .
D: .
J: TRBJ2-1
CDR3: CSVVRTSYNEQFF
DNA: TGCAGCGTTGTGAGGACCTCCTACAATGAGCAGTTCTTC

V: TRBV7-9
length: 14
size: .
D: .
J: TRBJ1-2
CDR3: CASSPRTGYYGYTF
DNA: TGTGCCAGCAGCCCCCGAACGGGCTACTATGGCTACACCTTC

V: TRBV6-6
length: 12
size: .
D: .
J: TRBJ1-1
CDR3: CASSRGQTEAFF
DNA: TGTGCCAGCAGTCGGGGGCAGACTGAAGCTTTCTTT

V: TRBV4-2
length: 13
size: .
D: .
J: TRBJ2-2
CDR3: CASSRTTTGELFF
DNA: TGTGCCAGCAGCCGGACCACCACCGGGGAGCTGTTTTTT

V: TRBV30
length: 13
size: .
D: .
J: TRBJ2-7
CDR3: CAWSPRTYYEQYF
DNA: TGTGCCTGGAGTCCAAGGACCTACTACGAGCAGTACTTC

V: TRBV7-6
length: 13
size: .
D: TRBD2
J: TRBJ2-2
CDR3: CASGRVNTGELFF
DNA: TGTGCCAGCGGGAGGGTGAACACCGGGGAGCTGTTTTTT

V: TRBV4-1
length: 14
size: .
D: TRBD2
J: TRBJ2-1
CDR3: CASSPASGRSEQFF
DNA: TGCGCCAGCAGCCCTGCTAGCGGGAGGAGTGAGCAGTTCTTC

V: TRBV15
length: 12
size: few
D: .
J: TRBJ2-1
CDR3: CATSRDGNEQFF
DNA: TGTGCCACCAGCAGAGATGGTAACGAGCAGTTCTTC

V: TRBV29-1
length: 14
size: .
D: .
J: TRBJ2-5
CDR3: CSVERSGGRETQYF
DNA: TGCAGCGTTGAACGATCGGGTGGGCGGGAGACCCAGTACTTC

V: TRBV9
length: 14
size: .
D: .
J: TRBJ2-3
CDR3: CASSVAGSADTQYF
DNA: TGTGCCAGCAGCGTCGCGGGCTCGGCAGATACGCAGTATTTT

V: TRBV23-1
length: 15
size: few
D: TRBD1
J: TRBJ2-3
CDR3: CASRPVQGAADTQYF
DNA: TGCGCCAGCAGGCCTGTGCAGGGGGCGGCAGATACGCAGTATTTT

V: TRBV7-9
length: 12
size: few
D: .
J: TRBJ1-5
CDR3: CASSLSEQPQHF
DNA: TGTGCCAGCAGCTTGTCGGAACAGCCCCAGCATTTT

V: TRBV29-1
length: 13
size: .
D: .
J: TRBJ1-1
CDR3: CSAWGDPNTEAFF
DNA: TGCAGCGCCTGGGGGGATCCGAACACTGAAGCTTTCTTT

V: TRBV7-3
length: 14
size: .
D: .
J: TRBJ2-3
CDR3: CASSLIRGADTQYF
DNA: TGTGCCAGCAGCTTAATAAGGGGGGCAGATACGCAGTATTTT

V: TRBV11-2
length: 15
size: .
D: .
J: TRBJ2-3
CDR3: CASSQGVPRADTQYF
DNA: TGTGCCAGCAGTCAAGGGGTACCCAGGGCAGATACGCAGTATTTT

V: TRBV30
length: 15
size: .
D: .
J: TRBJ1-2
CDR3: CAWSPLRGTPHGYTF
DNA: TGTGCCTGGAGTCCCCTCCGCGGGACACCTCACGGCTACACCTTC

V: TRBV5-1
length: 15
size: .
D: TRBD1
J: TRBJ1-1
CDR3: CASSLEGQRDTEAFF
DNA: TGCGCCAGCAGCTTGGAGGGACAGAGGGACACTGAAGCTTTCTTT

V: TRBV5-1
length: 13
size: .
D: .
J: TRBJ1-1
CDR3: CASSLIPYTEAFF
DNA: TGCGCCAGCAGCTTGATCCCCTACACTGAAGCTTTCTTT